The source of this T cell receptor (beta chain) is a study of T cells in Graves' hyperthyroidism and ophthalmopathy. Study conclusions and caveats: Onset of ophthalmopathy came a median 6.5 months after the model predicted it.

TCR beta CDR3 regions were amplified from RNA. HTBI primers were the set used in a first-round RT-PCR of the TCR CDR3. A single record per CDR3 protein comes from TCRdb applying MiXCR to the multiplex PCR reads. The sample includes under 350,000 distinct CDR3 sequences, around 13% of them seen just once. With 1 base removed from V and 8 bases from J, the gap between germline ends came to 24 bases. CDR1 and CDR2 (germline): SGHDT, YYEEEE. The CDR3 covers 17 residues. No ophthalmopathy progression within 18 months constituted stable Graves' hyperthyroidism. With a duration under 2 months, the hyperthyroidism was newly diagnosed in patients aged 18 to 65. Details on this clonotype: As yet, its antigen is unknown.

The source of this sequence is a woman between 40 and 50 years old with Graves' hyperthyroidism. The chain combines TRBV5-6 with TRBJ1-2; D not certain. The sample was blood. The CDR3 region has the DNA TGTGCCAGCAGCTTGATCAATTTGATTGGACGGTCGGGCGGCTACACCTTC. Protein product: CASSLINLIGRSGGYTF.